This TCR beta chain is from a study of T cells after yellow fever vaccination. TCRdb ran MiXCR on the 5' RACE reads and lists one entry per CDR3 protein. The sample has fewer than 650,000 distinct CDR3 sequences; about a fifth are singletons. The CDR3 totals 19 residues. Germline V gene lookup returns CDR1 SGHAT and CDR2 FQNNGV. Trimming cost V 4 bases and J 3 bases, with 25 bases left between them. The sample was PBMCs, taken about 21 days after the first yellow fever vaccination. The receptor was isolated from a man aged 18 to 29 who received the YFV17D yellow fever vaccine. This chain connects TRBV11-2 to TRBJ2-1; D not certain. The CDR3 is CASSSIYYNLPHYYNEQFF. The DNA of the CDR3 is TGTGCCAGCAGCTCAATATACTACAACCTTCCCCACTACTACAATGAGCAGTTCTTC.